The next 21 T cell receptor beta chains were all read from a single sample in a study of blood T cell repertoires in COVID-19. Only in-frame clones appear in the TCRdb table, and some are missing; sequencing was by immunoSEQ multiplex PCR. The sample consists of roughly 230,000 clones, just under 85% of them appearing once. The sequencing input was peripheral blood. These receptors came from a woman aged 55-70 years with active or convalescent COVID-19.

The CDR3 region is CASSSGLAGSETQYF. The CDR3 coding sequence is TGTGCCAGCAGCTCGGGACTAGCGGGGTCGGAGACCCAGTACTTC. V and J are TRBV2 and TRBJ2-5; 13 nucleotides line up with TRBD2. J gave up 5 bases and V 6 bases, and 6 bases lay outside the gene matches. Germline V gene data show CDR1 as SNHLY and CDR2 as FYNNEI. CDR3 length equals 15 residues.

V is TRBV18 and J is TRBJ2-1; TRBD2 matches at 7 bases. Germline V lookup: CDR1 KGHSH, CDR2 LQKENI. J was trimmed by 3 bases and V by 2 bases; bases with no gene match: 4. This CDR3 contains 15 residues. The CDR3 coding sequence is TGTGCCAGCTCACCAACGGCGGGGGACTACAATGAGCAGTTCTTC. This translates into CASSPTAGDYNEQFF.

The V and J genes are TRBV13 and TRBJ2-7; tentatively, D is TRBD2 (6 bases). The CDR3 length is 13 residues. The germline V gene encodes CDR1 PRHDT and CDR2 FYEKMQ (reference sequence). V was clipped by 5 bases and J by 6 bases, with 14 bases between them. The CDR3 sequence is CASSLGGSGEQYF. The CDR3 DNA sequence: TGTGCCAGCAGCCTCGGGGGTTCAGGCGAGCAGTACTTC.

The J gene is TRBJ1-4, the V gene TRBV7-9; D unclear. The V gene's germline CDR1 is SEHNR and CDR2 FQNEAQ (reference sequence). The CDR3 is made up of 13 amino acids. Trimming left V 5 bases short and J 4 bases short, with 8 bases between. For the CDR3, the DNA is TGTGCCAGCAGCCTCGCGAGTAATGAAAAACTGTTTTTT. Protein: CASSLASNEKLFF.

V gene TRBV7-6 combines with J gene TRBJ2-2; 7 nucleotides agree with TRBD2. Germline CDR1 and CDR2: SGHVS and FNYEAQ. V shed 0 bases, J shed 4 bases, and the junction held 8 bases outside the gene matches. There are 17 residues in the CDR3. The CDR3 loop reads CASSLAPIGRSTGELFF. The DNA for the CDR3 is TGTGCCAGCAGCTTAGCGCCGATCGGGAGGTCCACCGGGGAGCTGTTTTTT.

This clone was counted once. The gene calls are TRBV5-6 and TRBJ2-3, with D possibly TRBD2 on 6 matching bases. Germline lookup yields CDR1 SGHDT and CDR2 YYEEEE. The length of the CDR3 is 15 residues. Trimming stripped 6 bases from V and 0 bases from J, with 14 bases between. The CDR3 loop is CASIQRAVSTDTQYF. CDR3 coding DNA: TGTGCCAGCATCCAGCGGGCGGTTAGCACAGATACGCAGTATTTT.

This clone was found a few times. J is TRBJ2-1 and V is TRBV3-1 (or the pseudogene TRBV3-2), with 13 bases identical to TRBD2. The V gene's germline CDR1 is LGHDT and CDR2 YNNKEL (reference sequence). This CDR3 contains 16 residues. V gave up 4 bases and J gave up 6 bases; unmatched junction bases: 6. CDR3 in amino acids: CASSPWTSGRGNEQFF. The CDR3 DNA is TGTGCCAGCAGCCCGTGGACTAGCGGGAGAGGCAATGAGCAGTTCTTC.

A note on this clone: Other nucleotide sequences in the sample specify the same CDR3. The chain uses TRBV18 and TRBJ1-4, with D unclear. Germline CDR1 KGHSH, CDR2 LQKENI. The CDR3 has 14 amino acids. The V gene lost 2 bases and the J gene lost 3 bases, with 7 bases spanning the gap. CDR3 sequence: CASSPGQSNEKLFF. For the CDR3, the DNA is TGTGCCAGCTCACCAGGGCAGTCTAATGAAAAACTGTTTTTT.

The V and J genes are TRBV30 and TRBJ1-3; D is possibly TRBD1 (5 bases). In germline, CDR1 is GTSNPN, CDR2 SVGIG (reference sequence). Between the trimmed V and J ends, which lost 2 bases and 3 bases, there was a span of 14 bases. This CDR3 comprises 15 residues. Written as DNA, the CDR3 is TGTGCCTGGAGTTGGTGGAAGGGGCTTGGAAACACCATATATTTT. Translation: CAWSWWKGLGNTIYF.

The table lists this clone with a few counts. The V and J genes are TRBV5-6 and TRBJ2-1; D gene ambiguous. Trimming took 0 bases from V and 8 from J, leaving 9 bases between them. CDR1 and CDR2 (germline): SGHDT, YYEEEE. CDR3 size: 13 residues. The CDR3 DNA is TGTGCCAGCAGCTTGGGCCCTTCAGATGAGCAGTTCTTC. Residues: CASSLGPSDEQFF.

CDR3 sequence (DNA): TGTGCCAGCAGTTTAACCAGGGGAGATTCACCCCTCCACTTT. It specifies CASSLTRGDSPLHF. The chain uses TRBV27 and TRBJ1-6; possibly TRBD1 for D (6 bases). The CDR3 contains 14 residues. V shed 2 bases and J shed 8 bases, with 10 bases lying between them. Germline V lookup: CDR1 MNHEY, CDR2 SMNVEV (reference sequence).

The CDR3 DNA reads TGTGCCAGCAGCTTAGGCCACGGAGATAATGAAAAACTGTTTTTT. Its translation: CASSLGHGDNEKLFF. The V and J genes are TRBV5-5 and TRBJ1-4; no clear D. The CDR3 is 15 amino acids. V dropped 2 bases and J dropped 4 bases, with 12 bases sitting between them. Looked up from germline, CDR1 is SGHKS and CDR2 is YYEKEE (reference sequence).

The chain carries TRBV7-3 and TRBJ1-1; D may be TRBD1 (5 bases). There are 17 residues in the CDR3. The V end lost 0 bases, the J end lost 0 bases, and 14 bases lay between the germline ends. Per the germline V gene, CDR1 is SGHTA and CDR2 is FQGTGA. The CDR3 reads CASSLTGGHALNTEAFF. The CDR3 DNA sequence: TGTGCCAGCAGCTTAACGGGAGGACATGCGTTGAACACTGAAGCTTTCTTT. The variable domain in full, with the rest retrieved from reference TRBV7-3 and TRBJ1-1, is GAGVSQTPSNKVTEKGKYVELRCDPISGHTALYWYRQSLGQGPEFLIYFQGTGAADDSGLPNDRFFAVRPEGSVSTLKIQRTERGDSAVYLCASSLTGGHALNTEAFFGQGTRLTVV.

The CDR3 is CASSIGKGVGAFF. Written as DNA, the CDR3 is TGTGCCAGCAGTATCGGTAAAGGGGTTGGAGCTTTCTTT. V and J are TRBV6-5 and TRBJ1-1, with D possibly matching TRBD1 (5 bases). Trimming pared 5 bases from V and 10 bases from J, leaving 17 bases between. CDR1 and CDR2 (germline): MNHEY, SVGAGI. The CDR3 is 13 amino acids.

The chain joins TRBV5-1 to TRBJ1-2; D not certain. The V gene lost 3 bases and the J gene lost 4 bases, with 7 bases spanning the gap. Germline CDR1 reads SGHRS; CDR2 reads YFSETQ. The CDR3 has 12 amino acids. The CDR3 loop reads CASSSYSYGYTF. The CDR3 DNA reads TGCGCCAGCAGCTCCTACAGCTATGGCTACACCTTC.

The rearrangement joins TRBV3-1 (or the pseudogene TRBV3-2) to TRBJ2-1; TRBD2 matches at 9 bases. This CDR3 contains 15 residues. Germline CDR1 LGHDT, CDR2 YNNKEL (reference sequence). Germline trimming cut 4 bases from V and 6 bases from J; bases unmatched to any gene: 7. For the CDR3, the DNA is TGTGCCAGCAGCCTCGGGCGGGGGGGCCGCAATGAGCAGTTCTTC. Residues: CASSLGRGGRNEQFF.

This clone was found once. The rearrangement joins TRBV2 to TRBJ1-5, with D perhaps matching TRBD1 (5 bases). Germline V gene data show CDR1 as SNHLY and CDR2 as FYNNEI. V dropped 7 bases and J dropped 3 bases, with 19 bases sitting between them. The CDR3 sequence is 16 residues long. This CDR3 reads CASNPTGGGPNQPQHF. For the CDR3, the DNA is TGTGCCAGCAACCCCACAGGAGGAGGGCCCAATCAGCCCCAGCATTTT. Looking up the rest from reference TRBV2 and TRBJ1-5 gives the full variable domain: EPEVTQTPSHQVTQMGQEVILRCVPISNHLYFYWYRQILGQKVEFLVSFYNNEISEKSEIFDDQFSVERPDGSNFTLKIRSTKLEDSAMYFCASNPTGGGPNQPQHFGDGTRLSIL.

The chain couples TRBV3-1 (or the pseudogene TRBV3-2) to TRBJ2-7, with 14 bases lining up with TRBD2. CDR3 length: 18 residues. The V gene's germline CDR1 is LGHDT and CDR2 YNNKEL (reference sequence). V dropped 2 bases and J dropped 4; count of bases not matched to a gene: 10. Here the CDR3 reads CASSQPGLAGVGGYEQYF. CDR3 sequence (DNA): TGTGCCAGCAGCCAACCGGGACTAGCGGGAGTCGGTGGGTACGAGCAGTACTTC.

The chain couples TRBV28 to TRBJ1-1; TRBD1 is a possible D gene (5 bases). V was clipped by 8 bases and J by 6 bases, with 19 bases between them. CDR3 length: 14 amino acids. Germline loops: CDR1 MDHEN, CDR2 SYDVKM. CDR3 DNA sequence: TGTGCCAGCCTTGGGGCCTTAATGGGTGCTGAAGCTTTCTTT. Residues: CASLGALMGAEAFF.

This CDR3 reads CASSFLEPTYNEQFF. In DNA, the CDR3 is TGTGCCAGCAGTTTCCTCGAACCTACCTACAATGAGCAGTTCTTC. This rearrangement joins TRBV6-5 to TRBJ2-1; the D is unclear. V was shortened by 4 bases and J by 2 bases, with 12 bases between the two germline ends. The CDR3 is 15 residues long. CDR1 and CDR2 (germline): MNHEY, SVGAGI.

Only one count was recorded for this clone. V is TRBV4-1 and J is TRBJ1-4; weak D call: TRBD1 (6 bases). Germline CDR1 reads MGHRA; CDR2 reads YSYEKL. V lost 5 bases to trimming and J lost 3 bases, with 19 bases between them. CDR3 length: 17 residues. The CDR3 region has the DNA TGCGCCAGCAGCTACCTTATGGACGGGACACCTAATGAAAAACTGTTTTTT. Protein sequence: CASSYLMDGTPNEKLFF.